This T cell receptor (beta chain) was profiled in a study of response to subunit inactivated influenza vaccine. About this clonotype itself: What it recognizes is unknown.

Points from the study as a whole: Few additional T cells are recruited per seasonal influenza vaccination, authors suggested.

This CDR3 region has 13 residues. V lost 6 bases and J 5 bases, leaving 13 bases between the germline ends. Via MiXCR, TCRdb re-called the RT-PCR reads, giving one row per CDR3 protein. The table records about 620,000 distinct CDR3 sequences, 12% of them present only once. Sequencing was performed on PBMCs from blood, taken on the day of vaccination. The J gene is TRBJ1-2, the V gene TRBV12-3 or TRBV12-4; D gene unclear. The receptor's source is a man aged 50 to 59 who received an inactivated influenza vaccine. In DNA, the CDR3 is TGTGCCAGCAGATCGGACGGGAGGTATGGCTACACCTTC. This gives the protein CASRSDGRYGYTF.